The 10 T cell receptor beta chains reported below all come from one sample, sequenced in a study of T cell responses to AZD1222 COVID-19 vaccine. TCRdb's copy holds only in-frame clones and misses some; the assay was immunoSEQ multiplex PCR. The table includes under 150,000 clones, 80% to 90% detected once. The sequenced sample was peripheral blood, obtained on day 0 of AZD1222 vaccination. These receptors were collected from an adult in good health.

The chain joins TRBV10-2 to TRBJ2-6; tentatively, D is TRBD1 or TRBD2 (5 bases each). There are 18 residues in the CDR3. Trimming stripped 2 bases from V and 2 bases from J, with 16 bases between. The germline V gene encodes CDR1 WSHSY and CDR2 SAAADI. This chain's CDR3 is CASSEAGRRGAGANVLTF. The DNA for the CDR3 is TGCGCCAGCAGTGAGGCAGGGAGACGTGGCGCTGGGGCCAACGTCCTGACTTTC.

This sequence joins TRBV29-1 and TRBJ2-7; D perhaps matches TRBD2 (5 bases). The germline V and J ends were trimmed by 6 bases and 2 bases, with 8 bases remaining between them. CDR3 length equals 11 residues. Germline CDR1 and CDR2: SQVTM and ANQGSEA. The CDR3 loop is CSVAGAYEQYF. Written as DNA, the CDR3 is TGCAGCGTAGCCGGGGCCTACGAGCAGTACTTC.

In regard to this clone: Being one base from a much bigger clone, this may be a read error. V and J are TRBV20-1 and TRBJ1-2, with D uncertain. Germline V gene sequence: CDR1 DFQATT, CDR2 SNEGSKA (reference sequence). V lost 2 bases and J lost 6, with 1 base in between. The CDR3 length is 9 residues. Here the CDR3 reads CSARNGYTF. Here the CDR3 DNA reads TGCAGTGCTAGAAATGGCTACACCTTC.

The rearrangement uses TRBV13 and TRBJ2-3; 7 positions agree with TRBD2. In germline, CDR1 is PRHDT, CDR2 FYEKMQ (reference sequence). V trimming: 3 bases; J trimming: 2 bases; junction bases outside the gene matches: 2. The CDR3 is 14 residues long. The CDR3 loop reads CASSFAGVTDTQYF. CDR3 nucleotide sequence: TGTGCCAGCAGCTTCGCGGGGGTCACAGATACGCAGTATTTT.

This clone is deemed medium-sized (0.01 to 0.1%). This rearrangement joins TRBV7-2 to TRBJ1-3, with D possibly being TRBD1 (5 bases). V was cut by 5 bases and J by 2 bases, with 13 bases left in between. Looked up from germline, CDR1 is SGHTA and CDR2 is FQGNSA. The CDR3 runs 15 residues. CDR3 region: CASSLGVGAGNTIYF. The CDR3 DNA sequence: TGTGCCAGCAGCCTGGGGGTGGGGGCTGGAAACACCATATATTTT.

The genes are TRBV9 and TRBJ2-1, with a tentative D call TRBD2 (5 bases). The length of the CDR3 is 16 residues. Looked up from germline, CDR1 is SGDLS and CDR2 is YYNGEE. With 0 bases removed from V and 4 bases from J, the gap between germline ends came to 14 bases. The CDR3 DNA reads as TGTGCCAGCAGCGTAGCTCCGGCGGGCGGTTACAATGAGCAGTTCTTC. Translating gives CASSVAPAGGYNEQFF.

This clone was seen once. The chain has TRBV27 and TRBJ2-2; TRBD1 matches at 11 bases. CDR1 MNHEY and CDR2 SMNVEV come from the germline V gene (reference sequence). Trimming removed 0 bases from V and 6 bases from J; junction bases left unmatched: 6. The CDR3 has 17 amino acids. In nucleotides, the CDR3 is TGTGCCAGCAGTTTATCCCCGGGACAGGGGGAGGCCGGGGAGCTGTTTTTT. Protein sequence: CASSLSPGQGEAGELFF.

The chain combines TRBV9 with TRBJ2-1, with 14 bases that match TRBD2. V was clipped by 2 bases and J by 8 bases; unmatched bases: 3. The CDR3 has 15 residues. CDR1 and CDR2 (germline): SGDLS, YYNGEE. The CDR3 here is CASSVGTSGSYEQFF. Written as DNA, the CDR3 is TGTGCCAGCAGCGTCGGGACTAGCGGGAGCTATGAGCAGTTCTTC.

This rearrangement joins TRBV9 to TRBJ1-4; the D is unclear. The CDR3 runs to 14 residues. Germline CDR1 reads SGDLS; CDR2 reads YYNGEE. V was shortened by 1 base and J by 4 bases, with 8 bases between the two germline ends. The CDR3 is CASSVHYGNEKLFF. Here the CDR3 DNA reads TGTGCCAGCAGCGTACACTACGGTAATGAAAAACTGTTTTTT.

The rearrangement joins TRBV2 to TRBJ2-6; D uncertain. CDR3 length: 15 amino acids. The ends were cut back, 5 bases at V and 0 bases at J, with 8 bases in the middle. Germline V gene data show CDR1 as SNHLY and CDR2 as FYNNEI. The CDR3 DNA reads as TGTGCCAGCAGTTACGCCCGCTCTGGGGCCAACGTCCTGACTTTC. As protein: CASSYARSGANVLTF.